A selection of T cell receptor beta chains follows, all from one sample in a study of OX40 agonist ivuxolimab in advanced cancers. This table comes from immunoSEQ multiplex PCR, and its TCRdb copy is limited to in-frame clones, with some not included. Of 35,000 or so clones listed, 65% to 85% were seen once; the top ten hold 21%. Sample: CD4+ or CD8+ T cells sorted from blood, taken in a trial of the OX40 agonist ivuxolimab. Receptors originate from an adult with an advanced solid tumor such as melanoma, head and neck, liver or kidney cancer. Each CDR3 is given with its conserved first and last residue. The D gene is left open where the match is weak. Rows may omit the clone size; those that give it use once, few, many or a size class.

j_call	d_call	clone_size	cdr3_length	v_call	cdr3_nt	cdr3_aa
TRBJ2-1	TRBD1	once	11	TRBV10-3	TGTGCCGTCCACAGGGGGAATGAGCAGTTCTTC	CAVHRGNEQFF
TRBJ1-4	TRBD1	-	14	TRBV7-9	TGTGCCAGCAGCCACTTTGGGACAGATGAAAAACTGTTTTTT	CASSHFGTDEKLFF
TRBJ2-7	-	-	16	TRBV4-2	TGTGCCAGCAGCCAATTTAGCGGCAATAGCCCCTACGAGCAGTACTTC	CASSQFSGNSPYEQYF
TRBJ1-1	TRBD1	few	15	TRBV9	TGTGCCAGCAGCGCTTCGACAGGGGGCCTCACTGAAGCTTTCTTT	CASSASTGGLTEAFF
TRBJ2-7	-	once	15	TRBV4-3	TGCGCCAGCAGCCTGGGAATAGGGACCTCTGACGAGCAGTACTTC	CASSLGIGTSDEQYF
TRBJ2-7	TRBD2	-	14	TRBV27	TGTGCCAGCAGTCACACCGGGACTAGCAACGAGCAGTACTTC	CASSHTGTSNEQYF
TRBJ1-1	-	-	12	TRBV6-6	TGTGCCAGCACCGGGGCGGGCACTGAAGCTTTCTTT	CASTGAGTEAFF
TRBJ1-4	-	-	15	TRBV7-9	TGTGCCAGCAGCTTAGACCGACCCGCAAGGGAAAAACTGTTTTTT	CASSLDRPAREKLFF
TRBJ1-1	-	few	11	TRBV13	TGTGCCAGCAGCAAAAACACTGAAGCTTTCTTT	CASSKNTEAFF
TRBJ2-3	-	-	14	TRBV28	TGTGCCAGCAGTACCCTGGACCCCACAGATACGCAGTATTTT	CASSTLDPTDTQYF
TRBJ2-1	TRBD2	once	13	TRBV28	TGTGCCAGCAGTTTAGGGGGGGACAATGAGCAGTTCTTC	CASSLGGDNEQFF
TRBJ1-4	-	-	14	TRBV28	TGTGCCAGCAGTTTCACCCACACGGGGGAAAAACTGTTTTTT	CASSFTHTGEKLFF
TRBJ2-2	TRBD1	few	14	TRBV28	TGTGCCAGCAGTTGGACAGGGGGCGCCGGGGAGCTGTTTTTT	CASSWTGGAGELFF
TRBJ1-2	TRBD1	-	13	TRBV27	TGTGCCAGCAAGGGACAGGATCTCTATGGCTACACCTTC	CASKGQDLYGYTF
TRBJ1-2	-	-	16	TRBV9	TGTGCCAGCAGCGTAACCCCCGCGGAGGAAATCTATGGCTACACCTTC	CASSVTPAEEIYGYTF
TRBJ2-5	-	-	13	TRBV7-3	TGTGCCAGCAGCTTAGCGGGGAAAGAGACCCAGTACTTC	CASSLAGKETQYF
TRBJ2-7	TRBD1	-	15	TRBV6-5	TGTGCCTCCCAACTGGGGCAGGGGGCTGCCTACGAGCAGTACTTC	CASQLGQGAAYEQYF
TRBJ2-2	-	-	13	TRBV27	TGTGCCAGCAGTTACCAGGAAACCGGGGAGCTGTTTTTT	CASSYQETGELFF
TRBJ2-2	-	few	16	TRBV4-2	TGTGCCAGCAGCCAAAGGCTCGGGGGCAACACCGGGGAGCTGTTTTTT	CASSQRLGGNTGELFF
TRBJ2-3	TRBD1	once	14	TRBV5-4	TGTGCCAGCAGCTTCCAGGGGGGCACAGATACGCAGTATTTT	CASSFQGGTDTQYF
TRBJ1-2	-	medium-sized	15	TRBV28	TGTGCCAGCAGTTTATTGCCGAACCTCAACTATGGCTACACCTTC	CASSLLPNLNYGYTF
TRBJ1-2	TRBD1	-	17	TRBV5-6	TGTGCCAGCAGCTTAGCTGGTGCCAGGGGGCGCTACTATGGCTACACCTTC	CASSLAGARGRYYGYTF
TRBJ2-1	TRBD2	-	16	TRBV4-2	TGTGCCAGCAGCCAAGTAGCGGGGGGTGCCTACAATGAGCAGTTCTTC	CASSQVAGGAYNEQFF
TRBJ2-7	-	-	13	TRBV29-1	TGCAGCGTTGACGGGGGGCTCGCCTACGAGCAGTACTTC	CSVDGGLAYEQYF
TRBJ2-5	TRBD1	-	14	TRBV5-4	TGTGCCACCCATGAGGACAGGGGTTTTGAGACCCAGTACTTC	CATHEDRGFETQYF
TRBJ2-2	TRBD2	-	14	TRBV29-1	TGCAGCGTTGAGGCTAGCGGGAACACCGGGGAGCTGTTTTTT	CSVEASGNTGELFF